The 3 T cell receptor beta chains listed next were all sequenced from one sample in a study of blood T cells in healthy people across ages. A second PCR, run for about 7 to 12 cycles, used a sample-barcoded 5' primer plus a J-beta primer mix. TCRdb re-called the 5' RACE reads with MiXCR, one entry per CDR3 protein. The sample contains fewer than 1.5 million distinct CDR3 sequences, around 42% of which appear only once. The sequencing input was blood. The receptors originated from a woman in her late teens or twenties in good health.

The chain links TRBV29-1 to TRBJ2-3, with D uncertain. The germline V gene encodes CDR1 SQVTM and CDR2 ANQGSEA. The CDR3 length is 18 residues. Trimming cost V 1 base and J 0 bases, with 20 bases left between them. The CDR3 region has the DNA TGCAGCGTTGAAGCCCCCCTCTGGGAAGGGCATAGCACAGATACGCAGTATTTT. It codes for CSVEAPLWEGHSTDTQYF.

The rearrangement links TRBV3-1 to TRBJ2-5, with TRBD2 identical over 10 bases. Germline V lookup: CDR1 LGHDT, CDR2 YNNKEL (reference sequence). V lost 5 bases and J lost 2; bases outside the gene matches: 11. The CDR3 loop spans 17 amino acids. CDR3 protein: CASSTLTSGNPQETQYF. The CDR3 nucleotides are TGTGCCAGCAGCACTCTCACTAGCGGGAACCCTCAAGAGACCCAGTACTTC.

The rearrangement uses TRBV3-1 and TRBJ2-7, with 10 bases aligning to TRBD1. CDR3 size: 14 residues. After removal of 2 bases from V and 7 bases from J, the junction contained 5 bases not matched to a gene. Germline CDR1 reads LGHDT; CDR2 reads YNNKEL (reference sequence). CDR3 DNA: TGTGCCAGCAGCCAATCTTGGACAGGGGGTGAGCAGTACTTC. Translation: CASSQSWTGGEQYF.